This entry lists 23 T cell receptor beta chains sequenced from one sample in a study of T cells in women clearing cervical HPV infection. Here immunoSEQ multiplex PCR was the method, and the copy in TCRdb shows in-frame clones only, minus some. Recorded for this sample: tens of thousands of clones. Sample: blood buffy coat. The receptors shown here come from a woman aged 18-70 years with a cervical HPV16 infection that either progressed to CIN3+ or cleared (not recorded which).

Remarks on this clone: The read ends 3 residues before the CDR3 terminus; that terminus is restored from the germline J gene. The chain has TRBV13 and TRBJ2-1; TRBD1 agrees at 8 bases. CDR1 and CDR2 from the germline V gene are PRHDT and FYEKMQ (reference sequence). CDR3 size: 15 residues. V gave up 2 bases and J gave up 8 bases; unmatched junction bases: 8. CDR3 DNA (partial): TGTGCCAGCAGCTTAAGTCAGGGGGCGCAGGATGAG. Translated: CASSLSQGAQDE. The full CDR3 protein reads CASSLSQGAQDEQFF.

Worth noting for this clone: The read terminates 3 residues before the CDR3 end, so the remaining end is supplied by the germline J gene. The chain links TRBV5-1 to TRBJ1-2; the D gene is possibly TRBD1 (6 bases). The CDR3 length is 13 residues. CDR1 and CDR2 from the germline V gene are SGHRS and YFSETQ. The germline V and J ends were trimmed by 1 base and 4 bases, with 8 bases remaining between them. The CDR3 region is CASSLSQGYGYTF. CDR3 DNA, as far as it was read: TGCGCCAGCAGCTTGTCACAGGGCTATGGC.

On this clone: The read falls 3 residues short of the CDR3 end, and the missing part is taken from the germline J gene. The chain uses TRBV6-4 and TRBJ1-1; 7 bases map to TRBD1. There are 13 residues in the CDR3. Unmatched junction bases numbered 5, after V lost 5 bases and J lost 5 bases. Germline V gene sequence: CDR1 MRHNA, CDR2 SNTAGT. Partial CDR3 DNA: TGTGCCAGCAGTCGAACAGGGGAGACTGAA. It is translated as CASSRTGETE. The full CDR3 reads CASSRTGETEAFF.

On this clone itself: The CDR3 is cut off 3 residues early in the read; its end comes from the germline J gene. The chain uses TRBV20-1 and TRBJ1-2, with TRBD1 matching 9 bases. The junction had 4 bases not matched to a gene; V was cut back by 5 bases and J by 3 bases. Germline V gene sequence: CDR1 DFQATT, CDR2 SNEGSKA (reference sequence). The CDR3 is 13 residues long. CDR3 sequence: CSAGTGKYYGYTF. The CDR3 DNA, read in part, is TGCAGTGCTGGGACAGGGAAATACTATGGC.

To note about this clone: The read ends 3 residues shy of where the CDR3 ends; the end is completed using the germline J gene. J is TRBJ2-3 and V is TRBV30, with D possibly being TRBD2 (5 bases). V was shortened by 4 bases and J by 4 bases, with 12 bases between the two germline ends. The CDR3 consists of 13 residues. Per the germline V gene, CDR1 is GTSNPN and CDR2 is SVGIG (reference sequence). This CDR3 reads CAWTVAGADTQYF. CDR3 DNA (partial): TGTGCCTGGACTGTAGCCGGGGCAGATACG.

For this clone: Read coverage stops 3 residues before the CDR3 terminus; the germline J gene supplies the remainder. The chain employs TRBV4-1 and TRBJ1-4, with D perhaps matching TRBD1 (5 bases). The CDR3 extends over 15 amino acids. The germline V gene encodes CDR1 MGHRA and CDR2 YSYEKL. Trimming removed 7 bases at V and 3 bases at J, with 15 bases between. The CDR3 region is CASTVVPGANEKLFF. The CDR3 DNA, read in part, is TGCGCCAGCACCGTTGTCCCGGGGGCTAATGAAAAA.

In regard to this clone: Read data end 3 residues before the CDR3 end; the end is taken from the germline J gene. The chain is built from TRBV7-9 and TRBJ2-7; 8 positions match TRBD2. V dropped 5 bases and J dropped 3; count of bases not matched to a gene: 9. Germline V gene lookup returns CDR1 SEHNR and CDR2 FQNEAQ (reference sequence). The CDR3 runs to 15 residues. CDR3 bases read: TGTGCCAGCAGCCCCCCCGGGAGCGGGAGCTACGAG. It encodes CASSPPGSGSYE. The CDR3 reads in full as CASSPPGSGSYEQYF. The variable domain in full, completed from reference TRBV7-9 and TRBJ2-7, reads DTGVSQNPRHKITKRGQNVTFRCDPISEHNRLYWYRQTLGQGPEFLTYFQNEAQLEKSRLLSDRFSAERPKGSFSTLEIQRTEQGDSAMYLCASSPPGSGSYEQYFGPGTRLTVT.

Details on this clone: The read halts 3 residues ahead of the CDR3 end, with the missing end drawn from the germline J gene. The rearrangement links TRBV14 to TRBJ2-2; 10 bases are shared with TRBD2. Germline CDR1 reads SGHDN; CDR2 reads FVKESK. Germline trimming cut 6 bases from V and 7 bases from J; bases unmatched to any gene: 8. CDR3 size: 15 residues. The CDR3 here is CASRLAGIYGGELFF. The CDR3 bases that were read are TGTGCCAGCAGACTAGCGGGAATTTATGGCGGGGAG.

A remark on this clone: Read sequence stops 3 residues before the CDR3 end, and the germline J gene provides the missing end. This chain connects TRBV7-9 to TRBJ2-1; D might be TRBD1 (5 bases). Germline CDR1 is SEHNR and CDR2 is FQNEAQ (reference sequence). Trimming stripped 1 base from V and 8 bases from J, with 15 bases between. CDR3 length: 15 residues. The DNA read from the CDR3 is TGTGCCAGCAGCTTAGTGGGGCTTAGTAACGATGAG. As protein: CASSLVGLSNDE. The entire CDR3 protein is CASSLVGLSNDEQFF.

Regarding this clone: The DNA ends 3 residues before the CDR3 does, and the rest of the CDR3 is filled in from the germline J gene. The rearrangement uses TRBV28 and TRBJ1-6; no firm D call. The CDR3 length is 12 residues. Per germline, CDR1 MDHEN and CDR2 SYDVKM. V dropped 3 bases and J dropped 8 bases, with 5 bases sitting between them. CDR3 DNA, as far as it was read: TGTGCCAGCAGTTTTCTTGATTCACCC. Translating gives CASSFLDSP. The entire CDR3 sequence reads CASSFLDSPLHF.

About this clone: The read halts 3 residues ahead of the CDR3 end, with the missing end drawn from the germline J gene. The chain carries TRBV18 and TRBJ2-2; perhaps TRBD2 as D (6 bases). This CDR3 is 17 amino acids long. V was shortened by 3 bases and J by 6 bases, with 20 bases between the two germline ends. CDR1 and CDR2 (germline): KGHSH, LQKENI. CDR3 bases read: TGTGCCAGCTCACCGTCTAGCGATCAACTTGGGGCCGGGGAG. This translates into CASSPSSDQLGAGE. The complete CDR3 protein is CASSPSSDQLGAGELFF.

According to its frequency, this clone is medium-sized. Coverage ceases 3 residues before the CDR3 finishes, and the germline J gene fills in the end. V gene TRBV10-3 combines with J gene TRBJ2-1, with 7 bases matching TRBD1. The germline V gene encodes CDR1 ENHRY and CDR2 SYGVKD. Trimming removed 3 bases from V and 9 bases from J; junction bases left unmatched: 8. The CDR3 is 14 amino acids. CDR3 loop: CAISERGQAAEQFF. CDR3 DNA (partial): TGTGCCATCAGTGAAAGAGGACAGGCCGCTGAG.

With respect to this clone: The missing CDR3 end, 3 residues past where the read stops, is filled in from the germline J gene. The rearrangement joins TRBV10-2 to TRBJ2-1; D is perhaps TRBD1 (6 bases). The CDR3 has 18 amino acids. Trimming pared 3 bases from V and 6 bases from J, leaving 24 bases between. The germline V gene has CDR1 WSHSY and CDR2 SAAADI. CDR3 amino acids: CASSDSTGVGGGGNEQFF. The covered CDR3 bases are TGCGCCAGCAGTGATTCTACCGGGGTAGGGGGTGGAGGCAATGAG.

Notes on this clone: The sequenced fragment ends 3 residues before the CDR3 boundary, so the rest is inferred from the germline J gene. V is TRBV3-1 (or the pseudogene TRBV3-2) and J is TRBJ2-1, with D possibly matching TRBD2 (5 bases). V lost 4 bases to trimming and J lost 9 bases, with 13 bases between them. CDR1 is LGHDT, CDR2 YNNKEL, per germline (reference sequence). The CDR3 runs to 13 residues. The sequenced part of the CDR3 DNA is TGTGCCAGCAGCCCCGTCGGGGAGACTGAG. It specifies CASSPVGETE. The complete CDR3 sequence is CASSPVGETEQFF.

Remarks on this clone: The read falls 3 residues short of the CDR3 end, and the missing part is taken from the germline J gene. The chain couples TRBV5-1 to TRBJ2-4; TRBD2 matches 8 bases. CDR3 size: 16 residues. The germline V gene has CDR1 SGHRS and CDR2 YFSETQ. Unmatched junction bases numbered 9, after V lost 3 bases and J lost 4 bases. CDR3 bases read: TGCGCCAGCAGCTCCGCCGCTAGCGGGTTTAAAAACATT. It is translated as CASSSAASGFKNI. The complete CDR3 protein is CASSSAASGFKNIQYF.

Notes on this clone: The CDR3 extends 3 residues past the end of the read, so its final part is completed from the germline J gene. The rearrangement uses TRBV4-1 and TRBJ1-2; D perhaps matches TRBD1 (6 bases). Germline CDR1 MGHRA, CDR2 YSYEKL. This CDR3 has 13 amino acids. The ends were cut back, 1 base at V and 6 bases at J, with 9 bases in the middle. CDR3 DNA, as far as it was read: TGCGCCAGCAGCCAAGTGTCAGGGGATGGC. It codes for CASSQVSGDG. The CDR3 in its entirety is CASSQVSGDGYTF.

As concerns this clone: The read terminates 3 residues before the CDR3 end, so the remaining end is supplied by the germline J gene. This chain links TRBV5-6 with TRBJ2-3; the D is unclear. V was clipped by 0 bases and J by 4 bases, with 12 bases between them. This CDR3 has 15 residues. The germline gives CDR1 SGHDT, CDR2 YYEEEE. Incomplete CDR3 DNA: TGTGCCAGCAGCTTGGATCTGCAGGCGTCAGATACG. Encoded protein: CASSLDLQASDT. The entire CDR3 reads CASSLDLQASDTQYF.

In regard to this clone: The CDR3 end falls 3 residues outside the read, so it is completed with the germline J gene. This chain links TRBV29-1 with TRBJ2-1, with 15 bases lining up with TRBD2. Germline loops: CDR1 SQVTM, CDR2 ANQGSEA. The CDR3 spans 16 residues. V lost 8 bases and J lost 3; bases outside the gene matches: 8. CDR3 in amino acids: CSMHGLAGGLYNEQFF. CDR3 DNA (partial): TGCAGCATGCACGGACTAGCGGGAGGGCTCTACAATGAG.

With regard to this clone: The CDR3 end is not reached by the read, which stops 3 residues before it; the germline J gene fills it in. This chain uses TRBV28 with TRBJ2-7; 8 nucleotides line up with TRBD1. The length of the CDR3 is 13 residues. The ends lost 5 bases at V and 3 bases at J; junction bases unmatched: 3. The germline CDR1 and CDR2 sequences are MDHEN and SYDVKM. The covered CDR3 bases are TGTGCCAGCAGTACAACAGGGGGCTACGAG. Protein sequence: CASSTTGGYE. In full, the CDR3 reads CASSTTGGYEQYF.

Comment on this clone: Read sequence stops 3 residues before the CDR3 end, and the germline J gene provides the missing end. The chain recombines TRBV20-1 with TRBJ2-7; the D gene is possibly TRBD1 (5 bases). The CDR3 sequence is 14 residues long. Germline assignment: CDR1 DFQATT and CDR2 SNEGSKA (reference sequence). V gave up 7 bases and J gave up 3 bases, with 19 bases separating them. The covered CDR3 bases are TGCAGTGTTTTCCCCTCATTAGGGGACTACGAG. Its translation is CSVFPSLGDYE. The whole CDR3 sequence is CSVFPSLGDYEQYF.

As for this clone: From the germline J gene comes the end of the CDR3, since the read stops 3 residues before it. The chain combines TRBV28 with TRBJ1-4; possible D gene TRBD1, 6 bases. The V end was cut by 6 bases, the J end by 6 bases, with 17 bases between. The germline gives CDR1 MDHEN, CDR2 SYDVKM. There are 15 residues in the CDR3. The sequenced part of the CDR3 DNA is TGTGCCAGCAGCCCCCACCAGACAGGAGATGAAAAA. It codes for CASSPHQTGDEK. The whole CDR3 is CASSPHQTGDEKLFF.

Notes on this clone: Read sequence stops 3 residues before the CDR3 end, and the germline J gene provides the missing end. The genes are TRBV14 and TRBJ2-7; the D is unclear. Germline lookup yields CDR1 SGHDN and CDR2 FVKESK. Trimming cost V 1 base and J 3 bases, with 13 bases left between them. The CDR3 has 15 residues. CDR3 region: CASSQGLRPLYEQYF. The CDR3 DNA, read in part, is TGTGCCAGCAGCCAAGGACTTCGACCCCTCTACGAG.

Concerning this clone itself: The read falls 3 residues short of the CDR3 end, and the missing part is taken from the germline J gene. J is TRBJ1-2 and V is TRBV18; possible D gene TRBD1, 5 bases. CDR1 is KGHSH and CDR2 is LQKENI in the germline V gene. This CDR3 contains 16 residues. CDR3 DNA (partial): TGTGCCAGCTCACTCCTGAGGATAGCGGACACAGATACC. Translation gives CASSLLRIADTDT. The CDR3 in full is CASSLLRIADTDTYTF.